The T cell receptor (beta chain) under discussion was sequenced for a study of T cell responses to AZD1222 COVID-19 vaccine. Study-level findings and limits: Vaccine-associated CD4 TCRs ranged over spike, dominating at 160-218 and 743-854. It should be noted that donors were predominantly white British and more often female, and clonal diversity was possibly underestimated. There were repertoire samples only from the period after the peak T cell response.

Assay: immunoSEQ multiplex PCR; the TCRdb copy retains only in-frame clones and omits some. The sample carries about 120,000 clones, 75% to 90% recorded once. Germline V gene sequence: CDR1 KGHSH, CDR2 LQKENI. The junction had 2 bases not matched to a gene; V was cut back by 4 bases and J by 5 bases. The CDR3 totals 13 residues. The study pooled second doses at about 4 or about 12 weeks. Concerning this clone itself: Antigen specificity is unknown.

The genes are TRBV18 and TRBJ1-5; 7 nucleotides agree with TRBD1. This sample comprised peripheral blood, obtained 28 days after the second AZD1222 dose. This receptor was identified in an adult who received the AZD1222 COVID-19 vaccine. CDR3 loop: CASSHDRDQPQHF. The CDR3 DNA sequence: TGTGCCAGCTCACACGACAGGGATCAGCCCCAGCATTTT.